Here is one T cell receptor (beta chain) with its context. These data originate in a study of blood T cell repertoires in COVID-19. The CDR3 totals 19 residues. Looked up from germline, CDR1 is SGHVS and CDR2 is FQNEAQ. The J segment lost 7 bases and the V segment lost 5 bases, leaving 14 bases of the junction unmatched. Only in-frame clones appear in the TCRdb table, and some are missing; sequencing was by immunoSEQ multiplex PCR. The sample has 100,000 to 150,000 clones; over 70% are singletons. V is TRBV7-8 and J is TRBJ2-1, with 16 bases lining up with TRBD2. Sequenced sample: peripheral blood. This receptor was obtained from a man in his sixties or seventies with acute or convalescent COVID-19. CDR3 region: CASSRLGSGLAGGLNEQFF. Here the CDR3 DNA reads TGTGCCAGCAGCCGGTTGGGGTCGGGACTAGCGGGGGGGCTTAATGAGCAGTTCTTC. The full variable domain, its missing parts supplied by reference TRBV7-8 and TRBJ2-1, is GAGVSQSPRYKVAKRGQDVALRCDPISGHVSLFWYQQALGQGPEFLTYFQNEAQLDKSGLPSDRFFAERPEGSVSTLKIQRTQQEDSAVYLCASSRLGSGLAGGLNEQFFGPGTRLTVL.